The sequence of this T cell receptor beta chain was determined in a study of blood T cell repertoires in COVID-19. Germline V gene sequence: CDR1 SGHTA, CDR2 FQGNSA. V lost 0 bases and J lost 2; bases outside the gene matches: 2. The CDR3 loop spans 16 amino acids. In the source study's methods: Scientists estimated how many nucleated cells there were by amplifying reference gene primers. Generated by immunoSEQ multiplex PCR, the TCRdb table keeps only in-frame clones and is missing some. V and J calls plus clone size are reproduced from that table; the DNA served to infer D and trimming. The sample has some 48,000 clones, roughly 85% seen once; the top ten hold around 3%.

The TCR originated in an elderly woman with acute or convalescent COVID-19. This chain uses TRBV7-2 with TRBJ2-5, with 11 nucleotides matching TRBD2. Sequencing was done on a sample of peripheral blood. CDR3 amino acids: CASSLAASGGQETQYF. The CDR3 coding sequence is TGTGCCAGCAGCTTAGCGGCTAGCGGGGGGCAAGAGACCCAGTACTTC.